This T cell receptor (beta chain) derives from a study of blood T cell repertoires in COVID-19. Study-wide context: The United States, Italy and Spain provided the acute and convalescent COVID-19 samples.

Germline CDR1 reads MNHEY; CDR2 reads SVGAGI. With 2 bases clipped from V and 6 bases from J, the junction kept 8 bases outside the gene matches. The CDR3 totals 16 residues. Profiled with immunoSEQ multiplex PCR; TCRdb holds only in-frame clones, not every one. The data show some 260,000 clones, over 75% seen once. Sequencing input: peripheral blood. The clonotype comes from a woman aged 40 to 50 who had recovered from COVID-19. This chain connects TRBV6-5 to TRBJ2-1; 9 bases map to TRBD1. CDR3 DNA sequence: TGTGCCAGCAGTTACCTCGGGACAGGGTCGGGCAATGAGCAGTTCTTC. Amino acid sequence: CASSYLGTGSGNEQFF.